This T cell receptor beta chain stems from a study of OX40 agonist ivuxolimab in advanced cancers. Assay used: immunoSEQ multiplex PCR; TCRdb lists only in-frame clones, some missing. This table has about 46,000 clones, roughly nine tenths appearing once. The CDR3 runs 18 residues. Trimming took 5 bases from V and 1 from J; bases not matched to a gene: 13. The germline V gene has CDR1 LGHNA and CDR2 YNFKEQ. Blood sampling took place at baseline, cycle 4 day 1, and cycle 7 day 1. The clonotype originates from an adult with an advanced solid tumor such as melanoma, head and neck, liver or kidney cancer. The source material was CD4+ or CD8+ T cells sorted from blood, sampled in a trial of the OX40 agonist ivuxolimab. The gene calls are TRBV4-2 and TRBJ2-4, with 8 bases that match TRBD2. DNA of the CDR3: TGTGCCAGCAGCGTCCATGGCCCGGGAGGGCCGGCCAAAAACATTCAGTACTTC. As protein: CASSVHGPGGPAKNIQYF.